Listed below are T cell receptor beta chains from one sample, sequenced in a study of persistence of HIV-infected CD4 T cells. This table comes from immunoSEQ multiplex PCR, and its TCRdb copy is limited to in-frame clones, with some not included. This table holds around 7,500 clones, 79% found once. Their antigens remain unidentified. Sequencing used CD4+ T cells sorted from PBMCs after approximately 18-hour stimulation, obtained from a patient who received antiretroviral therapy. Receptor source: an adult woman with HIV who was CMV-seropositive. The conserved cysteine and the conserved F or W are not part of the CDR3 here.

j_gene: TRBJ1-2; v_gene: TRBV10-3; CDR3aa: AISPGPQGNGYT
j_gene: TRBJ1-2; v_gene: TRBV3-1/TRBV3-2; CDR3aa: ASSHQTPGQILKYT
j_gene: TRBJ2-1; v_gene: TRBV27; CDR3aa: ASSLDWRLVSYNEQF
j_gene: TRBJ1-1; v_gene: TRBV4-1; CDR3aa: ASGGRVTEAF
j_gene: TRBJ2-3; v_gene: TRBV3-1/TRBV3-2; CDR3aa: ASSPDTDTQY
j_gene: TRBJ2-7; v_gene: TRBV10-2; CDR3aa: ASSTGTGGREQY
j_gene: TRBJ1-3; v_gene: TRBV25-1; CDR3aa: ASRRTGQGNTIY
j_gene: TRBJ2-3; v_gene: TRBV9; CDR3aa: ASSATSGGSTDTQY
j_gene: TRBJ1-2; v_gene: TRBV3-1/TRBV3-2; CDR3aa: ASSQVEGASGYT
j_gene: TRBJ2-1; v_gene: TRBV19; CDR3aa: ASSIDRGLVNEQF
j_gene: TRBJ1-1; v_gene: TRBV10-1; CDR3aa: ASSQSLNTEAF
j_gene: TRBJ1-4; v_gene: TRBV30; CDR3aa: AWSRYPGKEKLF
j_gene: TRBJ1-4; v_gene: TRBV15; CDR3aa: ATSLNPGPNEKLF
j_gene: TRBJ2-7; v_gene: TRBV28; CDR3aa: ASSQSGRSSYEQY
j_gene: TRBJ2-5; v_gene: TRBV18; CDR3aa: ASSDTRQETQY
j_gene: TRBJ1-1; v_gene: TRBV19; CDR3aa: ASSIRGRLETEAF
j_gene: TRBJ1-2; v_gene: TRBV5-1; CDR3aa: ASSPEVRGMGGYT
j_gene: TRBJ1-1; v_gene: TRBV5-1; CDR3aa: ASSLVGSNTEAF
j_gene: TRBJ2-3; v_gene: TRBV24-1; CDR3aa: ATSRTGRGDTQY
j_gene: TRBJ1-2; v_gene: TRBV24-1; CDR3aa: ATSADRVSGYT
j_gene: TRBJ1-3; v_gene: TRBV6-6; CDR3aa: ASSLQPRTGRGNTIY
j_gene: TRBJ2-3; v_gene: TRBV2; CDR3aa: ASSRDRVTDTQY
j_gene: TRBJ2-7; v_gene: TRBV6-5; CDR3aa: ASTRTSGSSYEQY
j_gene: TRBJ2-7; v_gene: TRBV7-2; CDR3aa: ASSRTSGKSYEQY
j_gene: TRBJ2-7; v_gene: TRBV18; CDR3aa: ASSLEYYEQY